This TCR beta chain was sequenced in a study of OX40 agonist ivuxolimab in advanced cancers. Study-wide context: Six ivuxolimab dose levels, 0.01 to 10 mg/kg, were given intravenously every 2 weeks.

The repertoire was sequenced with immunoSEQ multiplex PCR; TCRdb's copy has only in-frame clones and lacks some. Here the sample spans about 32,000 clones, roughly 87% being singletons. The CDR3 extends over 14 amino acids. Germline loops: CDR1 SNHLY, CDR2 FYNNEI. J gave up 6 bases and V 2 bases, and 4 bases lay outside the gene matches. V gene TRBV2 combines with J gene TRBJ1-1; 9 bases map to TRBD1. The receptor comes from an adult with an advanced solid tumor such as melanoma, head and neck, liver or kidney cancer. The sample consisted of CD4+ or CD8+ T cells sorted from blood, taken in a trial of the OX40 agonist ivuxolimab. The CDR3 DNA sequence: TGTGCCAGCAGTGAAACAGGGGGCGCTTCTGAAGCTTTCTTT. Its translation is CASSETGGASEAFF.